This TCR beta chain is drawn from a study of human T cells and chemical hapten exposure. For the study at large: Patch tests applied 0.01% DPC to the upper back and were scored after 6 days.

The CDR3 sequence is 16 residues long. Germline V gives CDR1 SGHNT, CDR2 YENEEA. Unmatched junction bases numbered 8, after V lost 4 bases and J lost 8 bases. At least ten counts were recorded for this clonotype. Antigen unknown. Individual cDNA molecules each carried unique molecular identifiers attached by the library. TCRdb reprocessed the RACE reads via MiXCR and lists one record per CDR3 protein. The sample has around 99,000 distinct CDR3 sequences; more than 9.5% are singletons. Time point indicated: patch test 2, 6 weeks after DPC sensitization. Treatment reported: therapeutic diphenylcyclopropenone sensitization with weekly scalp DPC. Whole-study results and caveats: Compared with pre-sensitization or healthy control sets, expanded TCRs clustered more.

Here the sequenced sample was whole blood, taken in connection with sensitization to the hapten diphenylcyclopropenone (DPC). The sequence came from a man aged 35-49 years with alopecia areata. Some clones in this sample may be carry-over from other donors' samples. The gene calls are TRBV11-3 and TRBJ2-1; 13 bases are a match to TRBD2. The CDR3 DNA follows: TGTGCCAGCAGCTCTGCGTCGGGGACTAGCGGGGATGAGCAGTTCTTC. Translating it yields CASSSASGTSGDEQFF.